This T cell receptor beta chain emerged from a study of T cells in Graves' hyperthyroidism and ophthalmopathy. V lost 3 bases and J lost 6, with 14 bases in between. This CDR3 has 13 amino acids. Per the germline V gene, CDR1 is SQVTM and CDR2 is ANQGSEA. Amplification yielded TCR beta CDR3 regions, with RNA transcripts as the source. A first-round RT-PCR of the TCR CDR3 used the HTBI primer set. One entry per CDR3 protein, called by TCRdb with MiXCR from the multiplex PCR reads. This table holds 640,000 or so distinct CDR3 sequences, roughly 14% found once. This clonotype was seen at least ten times. The J gene is TRBJ1-2, the V gene TRBV29-1; D is perhaps TRBD1 (6 bases). This TCR was recovered from a woman aged 35 to 49 with Graves' ophthalmopathy. Sequencing was carried out using blood. The CDR3 DNA sequence: TGCAGCGTTGACAGCGCAGGGGTGGATGGCTACACCTTC. Residues: CSVDSAGVDGYTF.